One sample yielded the 5 T cell receptor beta chains listed below, sequenced in a study of regulatory T cells in long-lasting Graves disease. Construction of TCR beta libraries relied on iRepertoire HTBI primers and on Arm-PCR targeting CDR3 regions. TCRdb reanalysed the multiplex PCR reads using MiXCR and keeps one entry per CDR3 protein. The repertoire holds about 450,000 distinct CDR3 sequences, approximately 14% seen once, with under 20% in the top ten. Time point defined: newly diagnosed GD, antithyroid drugs for less than 3 months. Scientists built the TCR library using RNA that was extracted from PBMCs. The same sample was also studied in work on T cells in Graves' hyperthyroidism and ophthalmopathy.

Sequenced here: peripheral blood mononuclear cells (PBMCs), sampled at new diagnosis, from a patient treated with antithyroid drugs. These receptors came from a woman aged 45-65 years with Graves disease.

The table lists this clonotype with many counts. The chain links TRBV7-8 to TRBJ2-3; weak D call: TRBD1 (5 bases). The CDR3 covers 16 residues. Germline CDR1 and CDR2: SGHVS and FQNEAQ. V was trimmed by 5 bases and J by 0 bases, leaving 15 bases between them. The CDR3 bases are TGTGCCAGCAGCCTCAGTTGGGGCCCCAGCACAGATACGCAGTATTTT. It specifies CASSLSWGPSTDTQYF.

About this clonotype itself: This clone may be a read error of a much larger clone one base away. The chain combines TRBV7-2 with TRBJ2-7; 10 bases match TRBD2. CDR3 length: 16 amino acids. The germline V gene encodes CDR1 SGHTA and CDR2 FQGNSA. J gave up 2 bases and V 4 bases, and 8 bases lay outside the gene matches. CDR3 in amino acids: CASSSLAGVVPYEQYF. As DNA, the CDR3 is TGTGCCAGCAGCTCCCTAGCGGGAGTGGTACCCTACGAGCAGTACTTC.

At least ten counts were recorded for this clonotype. The gene calls are TRBV27 and TRBJ2-3; 8 nucleotides align to TRBD2. The ends lost 4 bases at V and 1 base at J; junction bases unmatched: 13. CDR3 size: 18 residues. Looked up from germline, CDR1 is MNHEY and CDR2 is SMNVEV (reference sequence). The CDR3 coding sequence is TGTGCCAGCAGTTCCCCCATGAAGCGGGAGTACGGCACAGATACGCAGTATTTT. As protein: CASSSPMKREYGTDTQYF.

This clonotype was observed many times. V and J are TRBV20-1 and TRBJ2-1, with D possibly being TRBD2 (6 bases). Germline assignment: CDR1 DFQATT and CDR2 SNEGSKA (reference sequence). CDR3 length: 15 amino acids. Trimming pared 5 bases from V and 0 bases from J, leaving 14 bases between. CDR3 protein: CSAHDSTSSYNEQFF. CDR3 in DNA: TGCAGTGCTCACGACTCGACTAGCTCCTACAATGAGCAGTTCTTC.

This clonotype showed up just a few times. Compared with germline, one end of the junction differs, possibly owing to a read error. The chain has TRBV3-1 and TRBJ2-2, with D perhaps matching TRBD2 (5 bases). The CDR3 is 15 residues long. Germline V gives CDR1 LGHDT, CDR2 YNNKEL (reference sequence). The CDR3 loop reads CTSSQVPGDTGELFF. DNA of the CDR3: TGTACCAGCAGCCAAGTCCCAGGTGACACCGGGGAGCTGTTTTTC.